This T cell receptor (beta chain) was found in a study of T-cell reconstitution after alpha-beta-depleted transplantation in children. The study's findings and limits: Counts and diversity of T cells one year after transplant came mostly from newly produced T cells.

On this clonotype: Its antigen is currently unknown. No conserved phenylalanine or tryptophan is present at the end of the CDR3, so a read error is the likely explanation.

Preparation of the TCRbeta library used unique molecular identifiers. One entry per CDR3 protein results from TCRdb running MiXCR on the PCR reads. The sample has 350,000 to 500,000 distinct CDR3 sequences, about 40% seen once. This receptor was taken from a girl aged 2-10 years with aplastic anemia, due to receive a stem cell transplant. The sequenced sample was PBMCs, obtained before TCRalphabeta/CD19-depleted stem cell transplant.

The DNA for the CDR3 is TGCAGCGTTGAAGATTTCGGGACAGGGAGCTACGAGCAGTACTTG. The encoded protein is CSVEDFGTGSYEQYL. The chain couples TRBV29-1 to TRBJ2-7; 9 bases map to TRBD1. The V gene's germline CDR1 is SQVTM and CDR2 ANQGSEA. The CDR3 runs 15 residues. Unmatched junction bases numbered 6, after V lost 0 bases and J lost 3 bases.